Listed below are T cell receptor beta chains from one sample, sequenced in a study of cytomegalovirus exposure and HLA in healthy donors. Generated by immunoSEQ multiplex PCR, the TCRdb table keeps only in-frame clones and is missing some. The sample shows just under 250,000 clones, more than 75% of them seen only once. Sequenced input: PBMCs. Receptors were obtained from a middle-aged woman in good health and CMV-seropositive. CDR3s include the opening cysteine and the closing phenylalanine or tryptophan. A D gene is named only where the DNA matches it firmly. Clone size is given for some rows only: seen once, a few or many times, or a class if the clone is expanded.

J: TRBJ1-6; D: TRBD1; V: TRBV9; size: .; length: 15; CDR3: CASSATMTGNSPLHF; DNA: TGTGCCAGCAGCGCGACGATGACAGGGAATTCACCCCTCCACTTT
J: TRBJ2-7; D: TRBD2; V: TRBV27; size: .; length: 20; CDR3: CASKRRVGTSGGRSSYEQYF; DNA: TGTGCCAGCAAGCGGCGGGTAGGGACTAGCGGGGGCAGGAGCTCCTACGAGCAGTACTTC
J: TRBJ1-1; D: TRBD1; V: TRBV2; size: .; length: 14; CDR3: CASEGARLMSQAFF; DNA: TGTGCCAGTGAGGGGGCGAGGTTAATGTCCCAAGCTTTCTTT
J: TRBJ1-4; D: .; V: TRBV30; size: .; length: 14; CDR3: CAWGQRGTNEKLFF; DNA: TGTGCCTGGGGGCAGAGAGGGACTAATGAAAAACTGTTTTTT
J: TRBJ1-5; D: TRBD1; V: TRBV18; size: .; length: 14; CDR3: CASSPQGADQPQHF; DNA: TGTGCCAGCTCACCGCAGGGGGCGGATCAGCCCCAGCATTTT
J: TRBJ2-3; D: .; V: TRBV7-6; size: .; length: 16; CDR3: CASSLAARSWTDTQYF; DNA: TGTGCCAGCAGCTTAGCGGCAAGGAGTTGGACAGATACGCAGTATTTT
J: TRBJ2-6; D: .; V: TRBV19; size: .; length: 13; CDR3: CASSISGANVLTF; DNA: TGTGCCAGTAGTATTTCAGGGGCCAACGTCCTGACTTTC
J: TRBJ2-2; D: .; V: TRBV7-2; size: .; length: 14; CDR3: CASRGGLLSRELFF; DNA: TGTGCCAGCAGGGGGGGACTGCTATCCCGGGAGCTGTTTTTT
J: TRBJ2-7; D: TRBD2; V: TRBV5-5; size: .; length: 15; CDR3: CASSLALADRYEQYF; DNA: TGTGCCAGCAGCTTGGCACTAGCGGACCGCTACGAGCAGTACTTC
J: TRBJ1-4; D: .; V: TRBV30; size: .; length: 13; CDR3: CAWMGATNEKLFF; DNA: TGTGCCTGGATGGGGGCTACTAATGAAAAACTGTTTTTT
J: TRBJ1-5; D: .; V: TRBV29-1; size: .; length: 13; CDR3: CSVGRGSNQPQHF; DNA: TGCAGCGTCGGGAGGGGGAGCAATCAGCCCCAGCATTTT
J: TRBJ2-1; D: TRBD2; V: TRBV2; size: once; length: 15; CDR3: CASRLAAVSVNEQFF; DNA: TGTGCCAGCAGGCTAGCGGCCGTTTCCGTCAATGAGCAGTTCTTC
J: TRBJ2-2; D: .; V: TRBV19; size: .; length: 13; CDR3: CALEGTNTGELFF; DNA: TGTGCTTTAGAGGGCACGAACACCGGGGAGCTGTTTTTT
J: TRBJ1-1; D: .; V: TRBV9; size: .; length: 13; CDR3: CASSVQMNTEAFF; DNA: TGTGCCAGCAGCGTCCAGATGAACACTGAAGCTTTCTTT
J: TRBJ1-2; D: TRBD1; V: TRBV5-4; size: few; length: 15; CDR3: CASNHPRDRGVGYTF; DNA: TGTGCCAGCAATCACCCCCGGGACAGGGGAGTTGGCTACACCTTC
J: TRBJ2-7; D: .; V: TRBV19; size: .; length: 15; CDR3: CASSNPGTTLYEQYF; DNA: TGTGCCAGTAGTAACCCCGGGACAACGCTCTACGAGCAGTACTTC
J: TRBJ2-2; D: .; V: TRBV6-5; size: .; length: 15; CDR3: CASAPRGEFGGELFF; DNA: TGTGCCAGCGCCCCGCGCGGGGAGTTTGGCGGGGAGCTGTTTTTT
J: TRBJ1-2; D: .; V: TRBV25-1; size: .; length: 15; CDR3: CATLLGRDGNYGYTF; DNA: TGTGCCACCTTACTCGGCAGGGATGGTAACTATGGCTACACCTTC
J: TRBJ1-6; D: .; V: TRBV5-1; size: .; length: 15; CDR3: CASSLTQGNNSPLHF; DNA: TGCGCCAGCAGCTTGACCCAGGGGAATAATTCACCCCTCCACTTT
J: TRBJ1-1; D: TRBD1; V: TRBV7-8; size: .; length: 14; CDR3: CASSRNRGDTEAFF; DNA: TGTGCCAGCAGCCGTAACAGGGGGGACACTGAAGCTTTCTTT
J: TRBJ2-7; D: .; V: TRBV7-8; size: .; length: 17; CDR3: CASSGLDRATGSYEQYF; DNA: TGTGCCAGCAGCGGTCTCGATAGGGCTACAGGTTCGTACGAGCAGTACTTC
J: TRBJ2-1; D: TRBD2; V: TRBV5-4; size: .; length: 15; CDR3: CASSLKVAGYNEQFF; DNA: TGTGCCAGCAGCTTGAAGGTAGCGGGGTACAATGAGCAGTTCTTC
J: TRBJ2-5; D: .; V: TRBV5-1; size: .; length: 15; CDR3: CASSLGGGVGETQYF; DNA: TGCGCCAGCAGCTTGGGAGGCGGGGTGGGAGAGACCCAGTACTTC
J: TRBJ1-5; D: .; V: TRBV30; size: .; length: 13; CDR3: CAWSGQGNQPQHF; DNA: TGTGCCTGGAGTGGCCAGGGGAATCAGCCCCAGCATTTT
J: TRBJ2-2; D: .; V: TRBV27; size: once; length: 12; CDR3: CASSFVTGELFF; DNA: TGTGCCAGCAGTTTCGTTACCGGGGAGCTGTTTTTT
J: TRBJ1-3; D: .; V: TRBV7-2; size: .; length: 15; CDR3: CASSLVRGIGNTIYF; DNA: TGTGCCAGCAGCTTAGTGAGGGGGATAGGAAACACCATATATTTT
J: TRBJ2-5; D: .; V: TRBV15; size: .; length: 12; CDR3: CATSPPQETQYF; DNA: TGTGCCACCAGCCCCCCTCAGGAGACCCAGTACTTC
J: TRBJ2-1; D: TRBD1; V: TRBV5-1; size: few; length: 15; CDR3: CASSRTGLSYNEQFF; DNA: TGCGCCAGCAGCCGGACAGGGCTCTCCTACAATGAGCAGTTCTTC
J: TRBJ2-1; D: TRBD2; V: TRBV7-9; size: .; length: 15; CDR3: CASSFTSGTYNEQFF; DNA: TGTGCCAGCAGCTTTACTAGCGGTACCTACAATGAGCAGTTCTTC
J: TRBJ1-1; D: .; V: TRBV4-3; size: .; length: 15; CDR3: CASSQGVQGGFQAFF; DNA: TGCGCCAGCAGCCAGGGGGTCCAGGGAGGGTTTCAAGCTTTCTTT
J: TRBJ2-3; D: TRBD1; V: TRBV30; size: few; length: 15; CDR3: CAWSIGTGGPDTQYF; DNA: TGTGCCTGGAGTATCGGGACAGGGGGGCCAGATACGCAGTATTTT
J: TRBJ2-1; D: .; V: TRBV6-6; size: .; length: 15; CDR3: CASSADSEGWNEQFF; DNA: TGTGCCAGCAGTGCGGACAGCGAGGGCTGGAATGAGCAGTTCTTC
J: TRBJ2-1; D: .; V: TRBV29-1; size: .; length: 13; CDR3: CSLGVSSYNEQFF; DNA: TGCAGCCTCGGGGTGAGTTCCTACAATGAGCAGTTCTTC
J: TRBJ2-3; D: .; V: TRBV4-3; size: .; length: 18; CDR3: CASSRSEKGYRDTDTQYF; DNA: TGCGCCAGCAGCCGTTCCGAAAAGGGTTACAGGGACACAGATACGCAGTATTTT
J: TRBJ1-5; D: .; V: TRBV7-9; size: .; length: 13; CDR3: CASSSGGNQPQHF; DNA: TGTGCCAGCAGCTCGGGTGGCAATCAGCCCCAGCATTTT
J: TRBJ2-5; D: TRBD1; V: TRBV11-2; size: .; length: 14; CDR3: CASSVWQGAETQYF; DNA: TGTGCCAGCAGCGTGTGGCAGGGGGCAGAGACCCAGTACTTC
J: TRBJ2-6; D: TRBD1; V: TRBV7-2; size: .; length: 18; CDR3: CASSLVPGQPSGANVLTF; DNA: TGTGCCAGCAGCTTAGTACCGGGACAGCCTTCTGGGGCCAACGTCCTGACTTTC
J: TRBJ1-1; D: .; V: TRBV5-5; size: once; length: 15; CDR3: CASSWGLLGSTEAFF; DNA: TGTGCCAGCAGCTGGGGGCTCCTGGGGAGCACTGAAGCTTTCTTT
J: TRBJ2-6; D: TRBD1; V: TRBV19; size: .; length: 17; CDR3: CASSQGTGTAGANVLTF; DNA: TGTGCCAGTAGCCAAGGGACAGGGACCGCTGGGGCCAACGTCCTGACTTTC
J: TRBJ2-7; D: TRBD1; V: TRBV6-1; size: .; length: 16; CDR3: CASSEYPTGGTYEQYF; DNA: TGTGCCAGCAGTGAATATCCGACAGGGGGTACCTACGAGCAGTACTTC
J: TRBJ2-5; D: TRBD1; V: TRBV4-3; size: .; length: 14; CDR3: CASSHRTGDGTQYF; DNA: TGCGCCAGCAGCCACCGGACAGGGGATGGGACCCAGTACTTC
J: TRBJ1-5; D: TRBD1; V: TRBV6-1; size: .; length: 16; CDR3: CASSAGTGYSNQPQHF; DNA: TGTGCCAGCAGTGCTGGGACAGGTTATAGCAATCAGCCCCAGCATTTT
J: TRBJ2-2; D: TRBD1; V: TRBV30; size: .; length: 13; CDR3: CAWSRTGIGELFF; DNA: TGTGCCTGGAGTCGGACAGGGATCGGGGAGCTGTTTTTT
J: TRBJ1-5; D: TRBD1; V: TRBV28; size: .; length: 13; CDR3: CASSRDRNQPQHF; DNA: TGTGCCAGCAGTCGGGACAGAAATCAGCCCCAGCATTTT
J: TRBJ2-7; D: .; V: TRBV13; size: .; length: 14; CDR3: CASRSGESRYEQYF; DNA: TGTGCCAGCAGATCCGGGGAGTCGAGGTACGAGCAGTACTTC
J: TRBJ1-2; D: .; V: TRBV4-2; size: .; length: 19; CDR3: CASSLLSPLPAGANYGYTF; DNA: TGTGCCAGCAGCCTCCTTTCCCCCCTCCCAGCGGGGGCTAACTATGGCTACACCTTC
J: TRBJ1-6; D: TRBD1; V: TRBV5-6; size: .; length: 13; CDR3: CASGQAYSSPLHF; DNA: TGTGCGTCTGGACAGGCGTATAGTTCACCCCTCCACTTT
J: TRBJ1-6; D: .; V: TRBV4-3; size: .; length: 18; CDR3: CASSPQLSRVDYNSPLHF; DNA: TGCGCCAGCAGCCCCCAACTCTCCAGGGTTGACTATAATTCACCCCTCCACTTT
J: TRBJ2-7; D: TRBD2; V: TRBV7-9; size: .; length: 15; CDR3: CASSPAGTGGNEQYF; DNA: TGTGCCAGCAGCCCAGCGGGGACGGGGGGAAACGAGCAGTACTTC
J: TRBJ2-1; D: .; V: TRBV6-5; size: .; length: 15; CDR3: CASSYASSLTNEQFF; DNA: TGTGCCAGCAGCTACGCTAGTTCTCTAACCAATGAGCAGTTCTTC
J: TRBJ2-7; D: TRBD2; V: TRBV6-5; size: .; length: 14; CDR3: CASSYEGTTYEQYF; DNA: TGTGCCAGCAGTTACGAGGGGACTACCTACGAGCAGTACTTC
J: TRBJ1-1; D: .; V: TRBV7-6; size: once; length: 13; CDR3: CASSLGSGFEAFF; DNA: TGTGCCAGCAGCTTGGGATCGGGGTTTGAGGCTTTCTTT
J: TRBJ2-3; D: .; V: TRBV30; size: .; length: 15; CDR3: CAWSVRQGSVDTQYF; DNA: TGTGCCTGGAGTGTACGCCAGGGTTCGGTGGATACGCAGTATTTT
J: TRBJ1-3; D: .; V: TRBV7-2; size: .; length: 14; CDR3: CASSTRVAGNTIYF; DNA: TGTGCCAGCAGCACCAGGGTAGCCGGAAACACCATATATTTT
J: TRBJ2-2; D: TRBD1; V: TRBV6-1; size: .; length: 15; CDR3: CASSSTGAYTGELFF; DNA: TGTGCCAGCAGCTCGACAGGGGCGTACACCGGGGAGCTGTTTTTT
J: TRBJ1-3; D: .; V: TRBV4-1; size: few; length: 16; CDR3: CASSQGPARGGNTIYF; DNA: TGCGCCAGCAGCCAAGGCCCGGCCAGGGGAGGAAACACCATATATTTT
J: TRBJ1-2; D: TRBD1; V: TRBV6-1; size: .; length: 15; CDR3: CASSEARDRGHGYTF; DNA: TGTGCCAGCAGTGAAGCGAGGGACAGGGGACATGGCTACACCTTC
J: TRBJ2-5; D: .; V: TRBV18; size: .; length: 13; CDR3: CASSPPRAGAQYF; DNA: TGTGCCAGCTCACCACCCAGGGCTGGGGCCCAGTACTTC
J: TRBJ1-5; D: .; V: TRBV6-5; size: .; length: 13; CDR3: CASRPYQNQPQHF; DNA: TGTGCCAGCAGGCCCTATCAAAATCAGCCCCAGCATTTT
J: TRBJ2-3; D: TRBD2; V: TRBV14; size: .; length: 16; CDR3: CASSPGLAGGTDTQYF; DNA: TGTGCCAGCAGCCCGGGACTAGCGGGAGGCACAGATACGCAGTATTTT